What follows is one TCR beta chain and its context. From germline, CDR1 is SGHVS and CDR2 FQNEAQ. V was shortened by 0 bases and J by 0 bases, with 12 bases between the two germline ends. The CDR3 is 16 residues long. These data belong to a study of blood T cell repertoires in COVID-19. Study information: T cells, B-cell-depleted T cells, or PBMCs supplied cDNA or gDNA.

The repertoire was sequenced with immunoSEQ multiplex PCR; TCRdb's copy has only in-frame clones and lacks some. The sample has 340,000 or so clones; around 86% are singletons. The clonotype was recovered from a man aged 50-60 years with active or convalescent COVID-19. Sequences were obtained from peripheral blood. The V gene is TRBV7-8, the J gene TRBJ2-7, with a weak D call TRBD1 (5 bases). The CDR3 bases are TGTGCCAGCAGCTTAGCCAGGGCCGGCCCCTCCTACGAGCAGTACTTC. Protein sequence: CASSLARAGPSYEQYF. The whole variable domain, remainder taken from reference TRBV7-8 and TRBJ2-7, is GAGVSQSPRYKVAKRGQDVALRCDPISGHVSLFWYQQALGQGPEFLTYFQNEAQLDKSGLPSDRFFAERPEGSVSTLKIQRTQQEDSAVYLCASSLARAGPSYEQYFGPGTRLTVT.